This T cell receptor beta chain was recorded in a study of preoperative IRX-2 immunotherapy in early breast cancer. This clone has a single count. Treatment defined: preoperative locoregional IRX-2 cytokine immunotherapy. Patients received preoperative, locoregional IRX-2 cytokine immunotherapy in a phase Ib study. Profiled with immunoSEQ multiplex PCR; TCRdb holds only in-frame clones, not every one. Among 20,000 to 30,000 clones listed, roughly four fifths were seen once. The length of the CDR3 is 20 residues. The junction had 14 bases not matched to a gene; V was cut back by 4 bases and J by 0 bases. Germline V gives CDR1 MDHEN, CDR2 SYDVKM.

The TCR originated in a human donor with breast cancer. The input for sequencing was lymph node tissue, taken after IRX-2 immunotherapy. The chain links TRBV28 to TRBJ1-5, with 11 nucleotides matching TRBD1. The CDR3 here is CASSSVLDRGPLNSNQPQHF. In nucleotides, the CDR3 is TGTGCCAGCAGTTCAGTCCTGGACAGGGGGCCCCTTAATAGCAATCAGCCCCAGCATTTT.